A single sample gave rise to the 23 T cell receptor delta chains below, sequenced in a study of gamma-delta T cells after stem cell transplantation. TCRdb re-called the RT-PCR reads through CATT. This sample carries roughly 1,500 delta-chain clones, roughly 2.3% of them seen once, and the ten largest clones take more than 65%. The sample comprised gamma-delta T cells. The receptors here all came from a human donor. It is not recorded whose cells these are; they may come from a transplant donor.

This clone is judged medium-sized. A far larger clone is just one base off, so this is likely a read error. This CDR3 is also generated by other DNA sequences in the sample. The V call is TRDV2, the J call TRDJ1, with D maybe TRDD3 (6 bases). CDR3 size: 14 residues. Trimming took 7 bases from V and 0 from J, leaving 14 bases between them. CDR1 is GEAIGNYY, CDR2 EKD, per germline. This chain's CDR3 is CACVTRGNTDKLIF. As DNA, the CDR3 is TGTGCCTGCGTAACGAGGGGGAACACCGATAAACTCATCTTT.

Notes on this clone: This is likely an artifact of a read error, given a far larger clone one base away. The rearrangement joins TRDV1 to TRDJ3; 11 bases align to TRDD3. This CDR3 comprises 30 residues. CDR1 and CDR2 (germline): TSWWSYY, QGS. After removal of 1 base from V and 0 bases from J, the junction contained 35 bases not matched to a gene. This CDR3 reads CALGEPKPSILLSVSWGIPASSWDTRQMFF. The CDR3, as DNA: TGTGCTCTTGGGGAACCAAAACCCTCGATCCTACTGAGTGTTAGCTGGGGGATACCCGCGAGCTCCTGGGACACCCGACAGATGTTTTTC.

There are a few counts of this clone. A read error may be the cause here, since a much bigger clone is one base away. The same CDR3 also results from other DNA sequences found in this sample. The genes are TRDV1 and TRDJ1; TRDD3 matches at 10 bases. Per the germline V gene, CDR1 is TSWWSYY and CDR2 is QGS. The CDR3 contains 18 residues. The CDR3 sequence: CALGELLGDWGINDKLIF. CDR3 sequence (DNA): TGTGCTCTTGGAGAACTCCTCGGAGACTGGGGGATCAACGATAAACTCATCTTT.

Note on this clone: TCRdb has a much larger clone's protein, which differs at residue 9 from the translation of this DNA, likely because of a read error; what is shown is the protein translated from the DNA. The rearrangement joins TRDV1 to TRDJ2; tentative D call: TRDD2 (5 bases). CDR1 is TSWWSYY, CDR2 QGS, per germline. The CDR3 has 22 residues. V shed 1 base and J shed 0 bases, with 27 bases lying between them. In DNA, the CDR3 is TGTGCTCTTGGGGAACCCCCCTTCTCCCCCCTGGCCAACCTCGCTTTGACAGCACAACTCTTCTTT. It is translated as CALGEPPFSPLANLALTAQLFF.

Note on this clone: With only one base between it and a far larger clone, this is likely a read error. At the DNA level, this CDR3 is encoded by other sequences in the same sample as well. The rearrangement uses TRDV2 and TRDJ1; 10 nucleotides align to TRDD3. The CDR3 consists of 17 residues. The V gene end was trimmed by 1 base and the J gene end by 2 bases; junction bases not matched to a gene: 9. Germline CDR1 and CDR2: GEAIGNYY and EKD. The chain's CDR3 is CACDTVMGDTYTDKLIF. The CDR3 DNA reads as TGTGCCTGTGACACGGTGATGGGGGATACTTATACCGATAAACTCATCTTT.

As for this clone: TCRdb's listed protein matches a much larger clone and diverges from this DNA's translation at residue 3, likely through a read error; the protein shown comes from the DNA. The rearrangement joins TRDV2 to TRDJ1; TRDD3 matches 7 bases. CDR1 is GEAIGNYY and CDR2 is EKD in the germline V gene. The CDR3 covers 15 residues. This CDR3 is CAGDTVGEVTDKLIF. CDR3 sequence (DNA): TGTGCCGGTGACACCGTGGGGGAAGTCACCGATAAACTCATCTTT.

This clone has more than one count but fewer than ten. The protein given by TCRdb reflects a much larger clone and differs at residue 7 from this DNA's translation, likely from a read error; the protein shown is the DNA's translation. The gene calls are TRDV1 and TRDJ1; 12 bases are shared with TRDD3. The germline gives CDR1 TSWWSYY, CDR2 QGS. This CDR3 is 22 amino acids long. J was trimmed by 2 bases and V by 4 bases; bases with no gene match: 23. The CDR3 bases are TGTGCTCTTGGGGGAACCCCTCCTGTGATGGGCTGGGGGATACGCACGACCGATAAACTCATCTTT. Its protein is CALGGTPPVMGWGIRTTDKLIF.

Relative to its sample, this clone is large. Other DNA variants within this sample encode the same CDR3. This chain links TRDV2 with TRDJ1; D is unresolved. Deletions cut 3 bases from V and 1 base from J, with 11 bases between. This CDR3 comprises 14 residues. Looked up from germline, CDR1 is GEAIGNYY and CDR2 is EKD. The CDR3 protein is CACDPLSGTDKLIF. CDR3 sequence (DNA): TGTGCCTGTGACCCGTTATCGGGCACCGATAAACTCATCTTT.

This clone has just a few counts. The V and J genes are TRDV2 and TRDJ1, with TRDD3 as a possible D gene (6 bases). The V end was cut by 3 bases, the J end by 1 base, with 17 bases between. This CDR3 spans 16 amino acids. The V gene's germline CDR1 is GEAIGNYY and CDR2 EKD. This CDR3 is CACDPAEGEVTDKLIF. The CDR3 DNA is TGTGCCTGTGACCCCGCCGAGGGGGAAGTCACCGATAAACTCATCTTT.

About this clone: A much larger clone differs from this one at a single base, so this may be a read error. This specimen includes other DNA sequences encoding the same CDR3. The J gene is TRDJ1, the V gene TRDV2; 9 nucleotides line up with TRDD3. This CDR3 spans 19 amino acids. Per the germline V gene, CDR1 is GEAIGNYY and CDR2 is EKD. Here the CDR3 DNA reads TGCGCCTGTGACACCGTTGGGCCTTCTGGGGGATTGCACGCCGATAAACTCATCTTT. It translates to CACDTVGPSGGLHADKLIF.

This clone is categorized as large. V usage is TRDV1 and J usage is TRDJ1; 11 nucleotides line up with TRDD3. Germline CDR1 reads TSWWSYY; CDR2 reads QGS. The CDR3 runs to 19 residues. V dropped 0 bases and J dropped 0; count of bases not matched to a gene: 9. The CDR3 sequence: CALGELSYWGIGYTDKLIF. In DNA form, the CDR3 reads TGTGCTCTTGGGGAACTCTCGTACTGGGGGATAGGGTACACCGATAAACTCATCTTT.

This clone counts as medium-sized (0.01 to 0.1%). The chain links TRDV1 to TRDJ1; 8 bases agree with TRDD3. The CDR3 runs to 21 residues. J gave up 3 bases and V 0 bases, and 21 bases lay outside the gene matches. The germline V gene encodes CDR1 TSWWSYY and CDR2 QGS. The CDR3 region is CALGELRYPLRPYWGPDKLIF. CDR3 DNA: TGTGCTCTTGGGGAACTTCGATATCCGCTCCGTCCATACTGGGGGCCCGATAAACTCATCTTT.

As for this clone: A far larger clone is off by one base, so a read error is likely. V is TRDV2 and J is TRDJ1; 8 nucleotides match TRDD3. The junction had 21 bases not matched to a gene; V was cut back by 3 bases and J by 7 bases. This CDR3 is built from 18 residues. Germline V gene sequence: CDR1 GEAIGNYY, CDR2 EKD. CDR3 in amino acids: CACDGVELGGTQAGKLIF. The CDR3 DNA reads as TGTGCCTGTGACGGGGTCGAACTGGGGGGTACGCAGGCTGGTAAACTCATCTTT.

This clone came up a few times. A far larger clone lies a single base away; this is likely a read error. The chain employs TRDV2 and TRDJ1, with 12 bases that match TRDD3. Trimming at V came to 0 bases and at J to 0 bases, leaving 7 bases not matched to a gene. This CDR3 region has 18 residues. Germline CDR1 and CDR2: GEAIGNYY and EKD. CDR3 in amino acids: CACDTATGGYPYTDKLIF. In DNA form, the CDR3 reads TGTGCCTGTGACACCGCTACTGGGGGATACCCGTACACCGATAAACTCATCTTT.

As to this clone: This may stem from a read error, because a much larger clone lies one nucleotide away. V gene TRDV1 combines with J gene TRDJ3; TRDD2 aligns across 9 bases. CDR3 length: 26 amino acids. CDR1 and CDR2 (germline): TSWWSYY, QGS. V shed 2 bases, J shed 0 bases, and the junction held 26 bases outside the gene matches. The DNA of the CDR3 is TGTGCTCTTGGGGAAAGCTCCCTTCCTACGTTTTGGTCCTGGTGGGATCGCTCCTGGGACACCCGACAGATGTTTTTC. Amino acids: CALGESSLPTFWSWWDRSWDTRQMFF.

Details on this clone: TCRdb records a much larger clone's protein for this DNA, with a difference at residue 15 that likely arises from a read error; the protein given is the translation of the DNA. This chain links TRDV1 with TRDJ1, with 7 bases fitting TRDD2. Germline V gives CDR1 TSWWSYY, CDR2 QGS. Losses at the gene ends were 1 base for V and 8 bases for J; bases not matched to a gene: 25. CDR3 length equals 20 residues. Here the CDR3 reads CALGEPIPSFPVLLDTKLIF. The CDR3 DNA reads as TGTGCTCTTGGGGAACCCATACCTTCCTTCCCTGTACTTCTTGATACCAAACTCATCTTT.

As to this clone: A far larger clone differs by one base, so this is likely a read error. The chain uses TRDV2 and TRDJ3; 9 bases are a match to TRDD3. This CDR3 is built from 21 residues. Germline assignment: CDR1 GEAIGNYY and CDR2 EKD. The CDR3 coding sequence is TGTGCCTGTGACACAAGTGTTCTACTGGGGGACAACTCCCGGGACACCCGACAGATGTTTTTC. Its translation: CACDTSVLLGDNSRDTRQMFF.

This clone is deemed medium-sized (0.01 to 0.1%). In nucleotides, the CDR3 is TGTGCTCTTGGGGAACTAGCTACCTGGGGGACCACCGATAAACTCATCTTT. Protein sequence: CALGELATWGTTDKLIF. V is TRDV1 and J is TRDJ1; 8 bases are a match to TRDD3. In germline, CDR1 is TSWWSYY, CDR2 QGS. The CDR3 spans 17 residues. V gave up 0 bases and J gave up 1 base; unmatched junction bases: 7.

This clone has more than one count but fewer than ten. Just one base apart from a much larger clone, this may be a read error. DNA for the CDR3: TGTGCTCTTGGGGAACTATTTTCCTACCCGGGTAAATCCACTTCCACCGATAAACTCATCTTT. Protein sequence: CALGELFSYPGKSTSTDKLIF. This chain connects TRDV1 to TRDJ1; 7 bases align to TRDD2. Per germline, CDR1 TSWWSYY and CDR2 QGS. This CDR3 comprises 21 residues. V dropped 0 bases and J dropped 1; count of bases not matched to a gene: 20.

This clone has more than one count but fewer than ten. This DNA's translation and the protein TCRdb lists, from a much larger clone, do not match at residue 10, likely due to a read error; the protein shown is translated from the DNA. Other DNA sequences in the sample encode the same CDR3. The V and J genes are TRDV2 and TRDJ1, with TRDD3 identical over 9 bases. The CDR3 covers 17 residues. J gave up 0 bases and V 3 bases, and 10 bases lay outside the gene matches. Germline-derived CDR1 and CDR2 are GEAIGNYY and EKD. CDR3 DNA: TGTGCCTGTGACCCCGCCGAGGGGGATACCTACACCGATAAACTCATCTTT. Its protein is CACDPAEGDTYTDKLIF.

This clone was seen only a few times. TCRdb has a much larger clone's protein, which differs at residue 14 from the translation of this DNA, likely because of a read error; what is shown is the protein translated from the DNA. The chain is built from TRDV1 and TRDJ1; 10 nucleotides align to TRDD3. The ends lost 2 bases at V and 1 base at J; junction bases unmatched: 16. There are 20 residues in the CDR3. Per germline, CDR1 TSWWSYY and CDR2 QGS. The CDR3 nucleotides are TGTGCTCTTGGGGAAGCGCCTCGCCAAATACTGGGGGATCCCACCGATAAACTCATCTTT. It encodes CALGEAPRQILGDPTDKLIF.

By share, this clone ranks as large. This rearrangement joins TRDV1 to TRDJ1, with 13 bases lining up with TRDD3. The CDR3 runs to 23 residues. Germline V lookup: CDR1 TSWWSYY, CDR2 QGS. J lost 4 bases, V lost 4 bases, and 27 bases had no gene match. CDR3 sequence: CALGVPFLWADYWGIRDLDKLIF. As DNA, the CDR3 is TGTGCTCTTGGGGTCCCCTTCCTTTGGGCAGATTACTGGGGGATACGCGACCTCGATAAACTCATCTTT.

The table lists this clone with a few counts. Given a much more abundant clone one base away, this may be a read error. The V call is TRDV1, the J call TRDJ1; maybe TRDD3 (6 bases). The CDR3 sequence is 16 residues long. Looked up from germline, CDR1 is TSWWSYY and CDR2 is QGS. Trimming left V 3 bases short and J 1 base short, with 15 bases between. The CDR3 coding sequence is TGTGCTCTTGGGGACGCATCCGGGATAGCCACCGATAAACTCATCTTT. Protein sequence: CALGDASGIATDKLIF.